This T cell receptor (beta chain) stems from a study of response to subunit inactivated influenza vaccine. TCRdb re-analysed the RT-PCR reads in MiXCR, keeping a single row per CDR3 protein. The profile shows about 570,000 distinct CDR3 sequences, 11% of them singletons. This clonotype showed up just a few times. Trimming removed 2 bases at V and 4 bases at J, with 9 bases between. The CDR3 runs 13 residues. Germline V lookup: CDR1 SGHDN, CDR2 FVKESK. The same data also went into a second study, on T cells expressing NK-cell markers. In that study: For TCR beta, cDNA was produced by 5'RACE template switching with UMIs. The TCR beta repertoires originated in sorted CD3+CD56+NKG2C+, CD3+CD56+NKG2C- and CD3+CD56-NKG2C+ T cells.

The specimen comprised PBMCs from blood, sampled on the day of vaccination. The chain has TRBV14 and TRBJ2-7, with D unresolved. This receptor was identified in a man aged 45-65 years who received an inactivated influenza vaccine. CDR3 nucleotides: TGTGCCAGCAGCCAATTTGGCAGTTACGAGCAGTACTTC. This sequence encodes CASSQFGSYEQYF.